The entry below gives a single TCR beta chain sequence along with its context. The data belong to a study of shared T cell receptors in the human thymus. The germline V gene has CDR1 LGHNA and CDR2 YSLEER. The CDR3 length is 15 residues. V shed 1 base and J shed 4 bases, with 12 bases lying between them. This table comes from immunoSEQ multiplex PCR, and its TCRdb copy is limited to in-frame clones, with some not included. The repertoire has 500,000 to 550,000 clones, about four fifths of them found once; the top ten carry roughly 0.013%. These same records also appear under a second study, on human thymus T cells.

The specimen sequenced was thymocytes. The V and J genes are TRBV4-3 and TRBJ2-3, with a possible D match to TRBD2 (6 bases). The source of this sequence is a boy younger than two with a congenital heart defect. The CDR3 reads CASSQVMGGPDTQYF. Written as DNA, the CDR3 is TGCGCCAGCAGCCAAGTGATGGGGGGACCAGATACGCAGTATTTT.